These 19 T cell receptor beta chains originate from one sample sequenced in a study of early T cells in non-severe SARS-CoV-2 infection (dated by TCRdb to 2020 to 2023). Library prep was done by 5' RACE. The sequencing machine was a NextSeq 500. TCRdb took the public reads, trimmed them with fastp at Q25, ran MiXCR for clone calling and kept in-frame beta chains. Every CDR3 protein is listed once, alongside the most common genes and DNA of its rows. The sample table contains around 99,000 distinct CDR3 sequences; only one count was recorded for 8.5% to 14% of them. Together, the top ten hold about 8.1% of the sample. Sequenced: whole blood. The receptors stem from an adult who was a healthcare worker with PCR-confirmed SARS-CoV-2 infection or an uninfected control (not recorded which).

This chain joins TRBV7-2 and TRBJ2-5; D is ambiguous. V lost 5 bases, J lost 4 bases, and 17 bases lay in between. The CDR3 is made up of 15 amino acids. Germline loops: CDR1 SGHTA, CDR2 FQGNSA. The CDR3 loop is CASSTNKGFLETQYF. The CDR3 DNA sequence: TGTGCCAGCAGCACGAATAAGGGTTTTCTAGAGACCCAGTACTTC.

This chain uses TRBV5-1 with TRBJ2-2, with 8 bases lining up with TRBD2. Per the germline V gene, CDR1 is SGHRS and CDR2 is YFSETQ. The CDR3 is made up of 16 amino acids. Trimming at V came to 3 bases and at J to 0 bases, leaving 4 bases not matched to a gene. This chain's CDR3 is CASSSKAGANTGELFF. The CDR3 DNA reads TGCGCCAGCAGCTCAAAAGCGGGAGCGAACACCGGGGAGCTGTTTTTT.

There are many counts of this clonotype. The chain carries TRBV20-1 and TRBJ2-1; D perhaps matches TRBD1 (6 bases). V lost 3 bases to trimming and J lost 2 bases, with 11 bases between them. CDR3 length: 14 amino acids. Germline V gene sequence: CDR1 DFQATT, CDR2 SNEGSKA (reference sequence). CDR3 region: CSARDRRTYNEQFF. The CDR3 region has the DNA TGCAGTGCTAGGGACAGACGAACCTACAATGAGCAGTTCTTC.

CDR3 sequence (DNA): TGTGCCAGCAGTTTGGCGGGGTCTAGCGGGAGGGCCCGGGAGCAGTTCTTC. Its protein product is CASSLAGSSGRAREQFF. This sequence joins TRBV28 and TRBJ2-1; 12 bases map to TRBD2. Trimming removed 3 bases from V and 10 bases from J; junction bases left unmatched: 13. This CDR3 is built from 17 residues. Per the germline V gene, CDR1 is MDHEN and CDR2 is SYDVKM.

Only a few counts were recorded for this clonotype. The rearrangement uses TRBV2 and TRBJ1-2; D call uncertain. V was shortened by 1 base and J by 3 bases, with 12 bases between the two germline ends. Looked up from germline, CDR1 is SNHLY and CDR2 is FYNNEI. There are 15 residues in the CDR3. The CDR3 protein is CASSEESNGDYGYTF. The CDR3 nucleotides are TGTGCCAGCAGTGAAGAGAGCAACGGAGACTATGGCTACACCTTC. Looking up the rest from reference TRBV2 and TRBJ1-2 gives the full variable domain: EPEVTQTPSHQVTQMGQEVILRCVPISNHLYFYWYRQILGQKVEFLVSFYNNEISEKSEIFDDQFSVERPDGSNFTLKIRSTKLEDSAMYFCASSEESNGDYGYTFGSGTRLTVV.

V gene TRBV28 combines with J gene TRBJ2-2, with D possibly being TRBD1 (6 bases). With 1 base removed from V and 6 bases from J, the gap between germline ends came to 15 bases. Germline-derived CDR1 and CDR2 are MDHEN and SYDVKM. The CDR3 has 16 residues. The CDR3 is CASSLLQGFKAGELFF. The DNA for the CDR3 is TGTGCCAGCAGTTTATTACAGGGCTTTAAGGCCGGGGAGCTGTTTTTT.

This clonotype was picked up many times. This sequence joins TRBV12-3 or TRBV12-4 and TRBJ2-3, with D perhaps matching TRBD2 (6 bases). The CDR3 consists of 16 residues. With 5 bases removed from V and 2 bases from J, the gap between germline ends came to 17 bases. CDR3 protein: CASSPSPGGNTDTQYF. The CDR3 region has the DNA TGTGCCAGCAGTCCGTCTCCCGGGGGAAACACAGATACGCAGTATTTT.

This clonotype was recorded at least ten times. This chain links TRBV6-2 or TRBV6-3 with TRBJ1-4; TRBD1 matches at 7 bases. Germline CDR1 is MNHEY and CDR2 is SVGEGT. This CDR3 contains 14 residues. With V trimmed by 5 bases and J by 8 bases, 8 bases remained unmatched. In nucleotides, the CDR3 is TGTGCCAGCAGTCGCCCGACAGGGAGGGAAAAACTGTTTTTT. It translates to CASSRPTGREKLFF.

The chain links TRBV6-2 or TRBV6-3 to TRBJ2-7; D possibly corresponds to TRBD1 (5 bases). CDR3 length: 14 residues. V was clipped by 0 bases and J by 2 bases, with 8 bases between them. In germline, CDR1 is MNHEY, CDR2 SVGEGT. This CDR3 reads CASSYSAGPYEQYF. The DNA for the CDR3 is TGTGCCAGCAGTTACTCGGCAGGGCCCTACGAGCAGTACTTC.

This clonotype was picked up a small number of times. This chain connects TRBV5-1 to TRBJ1-4; the D gene is possibly TRBD1 (5 bases). The CDR3 is made up of 13 amino acids. Germline CDR1 is SGHRS and CDR2 is YFSETQ. With 1 base removed from V and 8 bases from J, the gap between germline ends came to 9 bases. CDR3 coding DNA: TGCGCCAGCAGCTTGAAGGGGACCGAAAAACTGTTTTTT. Its protein product is CASSLKGTEKLFF. Full variable domain (outside the CDR3, taken from reference TRBV5-1 and TRBJ1-4): KAGVTQTPRYLIKTRGQQVTLSCSPISGHRSVSWYQQTPGQGLQFLFEYFSETQRNKGNFPGRFSGRQFSNSRSEMNVSTLELGDSALYLCASSLKGTEKLFFGSGTQLSVL.

This clonotype was recorded a few times. The V call is TRBV20-1, the J call TRBJ1-1; D unclear. Trimming removed 6 bases from V and 0 bases from J, with 8 bases in between. Germline V lookup: CDR1 DFQATT, CDR2 SNEGSKA (reference sequence). This CDR3 contains 12 residues. The CDR3 DNA reads as TGCAGTGCCCTCTATATGAACACTGAAGCTTTCTTT. Protein: CSALYMNTEAFF.

This chain connects TRBV7-9 to TRBJ2-5; 11 nucleotides align to TRBD2. The CDR3 length is 15 residues. Germline-derived CDR1 and CDR2 are SEHNR and FQNEAQ (reference sequence). V shed 6 bases, J shed 0 bases, and the junction held 3 bases outside the gene matches. Written as DNA, the CDR3 is TGTGCCAGCAGTCGACTAGCGGGGAACCAAGAGACCCAGTACTTC. This codes for CASSRLAGNQETQYF.

This clonotype was counted at least ten times. This chain joins TRBV7-2 and TRBJ1-5; 8 bases agree with TRBD1. The germline V gene encodes CDR1 SGHTA and CDR2 FQGNSA. This CDR3 comprises 16 residues. Trimming at V came to 2 bases and at J to 2 bases, leaving 5 bases not matched to a gene. In DNA, the CDR3 is TGTGCCAGCAGCTTACAGGGGGCTTTCGGCAATCAGCCCCAGCATTTT. Translation gives CASSLQGAFGNQPQHF. Full variable domain (rest looked up from reference TRBV7-2 and TRBJ1-5): GAGVSQSPSNKVTEKGKDVELRCDPISGHTALYWYRQSLGQGLEFLIYFQGNSAPDKSGLPSDRFSAERTGGSVSTLTIQRTQQEDSAVYLCASSLQGAFGNQPQHFGDGTRLSIL.

Comments on this clonotype: A single base separates this from a much larger clone, so it may be a read error. The chain joins TRBV25-1 to TRBJ1-1; TRBD1 might be the D (6 bases). CDR3 length: 15 amino acids. Per germline, CDR1 MGHDK and CDR2 SYGVNS. Trimming left V 8 bases short and J 1 base short, with 17 bases between. Here the CDR3 reads CASSREDSPNTEAFF. As DNA, the CDR3 is TGTGCCAGCTCCAGAGAGGACAGTCCGAACACTGAAGCTTTCTTT. Based on the CDR3 plus reference TRBV25-1 and TRBJ1-1, the full variable domain is EADIYQTPRYLVIGTGKKITLECSQTMGHDKMYWYQQDPGMELHLIHYSYGVNSTEKGDLSSESTVSRIRTEHFPLTLESARPSHTSQYLCASSREDSPNTEAFFGQGTRLTVV.

This clonotype turned up a few times. The rearrangement links TRBV28 to TRBJ2-4; D assignment may be TRBD1 or TRBD2 (5 bases each). Per germline, CDR1 MDHEN and CDR2 SYDVKM. Deletions cut 4 bases from V and 0 bases from J, with 10 bases between. The CDR3 has 15 amino acids. The CDR3 sequence is CASSWGTLAKNIQYF. The CDR3 nucleotides are TGTGCCAGCAGTTGGGGGACCCTAGCCAAAAACATTCAGTACTTC. Supplemented by reference TRBV28 and TRBJ2-4, the full variable domain reads DVKVTQSSRYLVKRTGEKVFLECVQDMDHENMFWYRQDPGLGLRLIYFSYDVKMKEKGDIPEGYSVSREKKERFSLILESASTNQTSMYLCASSWGTLAKNIQYFGAGTRLSVL.

This clonotype was counted many times. The rearrangement links TRBV7-7 to TRBJ2-1; 8 bases agree with TRBD1. The V gene's germline CDR1 is SSHAT and CDR2 FNYEAQ (reference sequence). The CDR3 consists of 16 residues. V shed 5 bases, J shed 5 bases, and the junction held 11 bases outside the gene matches. The CDR3 spells CASSPAQGVGDNEQFF. The CDR3 DNA follows: TGTGCCAGCAGCCCGGCACAGGGGGTAGGGGACAATGAGCAGTTCTTC.

This rearrangement joins TRBV19 to TRBJ2-5; 8 nucleotides agree with TRBD2. The CDR3 totals 15 residues. From germline, CDR1 is LNHDA and CDR2 SQIVND (reference sequence). After removal of 6 bases from V and 5 bases from J, the junction contained 11 bases not matched to a gene. The CDR3 region is CASRVSGSAVETQYF. Here the CDR3 DNA reads TGTGCCAGTAGGGTAAGCGGGAGTGCTGTGGAGACCCAGTACTTC. Looking up the rest from reference TRBV19 and TRBJ2-5 gives the full variable domain: DGGITQSPKYLFRKEGQNVTLSCEQNLNHDAMYWYRQDPGQGLRLIYYSQIVNDFQKGDIAEGYSVSREKKESFPLTVTSAQKNPTAFYLCASRVSGSAVETQYFGPGTRLLVL.

The sample holds a few counts of this clonotype. The chain recombines TRBV14 with TRBJ2-1; 9 bases map to TRBD1. Germline CDR1 SGHDN, CDR2 FVKESK. There are 16 residues in the CDR3. With 0 bases clipped from V and 4 bases from J, the junction kept 4 bases outside the gene matches. The chain's CDR3 is CASSQDLGQGYNEQFF. CDR3 nucleotides: TGTGCCAGCAGCCAAGATTTGGGACAGGGTTACAATGAGCAGTTCTTC.

This clonotype showed up many times. The chain uses TRBV15 and TRBJ1-2; D possibly corresponds to TRBD1 (6 bases). Trimming left V 2 bases short and J 5 bases short, with 12 bases between. CDR1 is LNHNV, CDR2 YYDKDF, per germline (reference sequence). This CDR3 has 14 amino acids. The CDR3: CATSRSEGGYGYTF. DNA of the CDR3: TGTGCCACCAGCAGATCGGAGGGGGGTTATGGCTACACCTTC. The variable domain in full, with the rest retrieved from reference TRBV15 and TRBJ1-2, is DAMVIQNPRYQVTQFGKPVTLSCSQTLNHNVMYWYQQKSSQAPKLLFHYYDKDFNNEADTPDNFQSRRPNTSFCFLDIRSPGLGDTAMYLCATSRSEGGYGYTFGSGTRLTVV.